This T cell receptor (beta chain) was sequenced in a study of cytomegalovirus exposure and HLA in healthy donors (dated 2017 in TCRdb). The study in broad terms: An earlier analysis of roughly 500 of the donors reported about 260 Gb of sequence data and 117 million unique TCR beta sequences obtained from about 170 million T cells. HLA typing covered class I and class II loci at four-digit resolution. The genetic ancestry cluster associated with self-reported Caucasian donors included about four fifths of the roughly 360 genotyped donors. The study combined high-throughput TCR immunosequencing, statistical association of individual TCRs with disease status, and machine learning to predict cytomegalovirus infection status. The number of donors typed differed by locus, with roughly 620-630 for A, B, C, DRB1 and DQB1, 522 for DQA1, 600 to 610 for DPA1, and some 470 for DPB1. Alongside the repertoire data, information on donor age, sex, ethnicity and CMV serostatus was compiled. The study aimed to test whether signatures of past pathogen exposure could be identified by cataloging public T cell receptors. Every repertoire in the discovery cohort had been generated on one and the same sequencing platform. In a later analysis, previously published TCR beta repertoires from several hundred donors were re-analyzed and high-resolution HLA genotyping was added so that TCR occurrence patterns could be studied. Rather than drawing on any new phenotypic data, the later analysis identified candidate immune exposures from TCR beta sequences and the way those sequences occurred across donors. Among 300 to 450 genotyped donors of the cohort, an average of approximately 250,000 unique TCR beta nucleotide sequences were sequenced per donor, 15% to 20% of them non-productive. A later genetic analysis took genome-wide SNP genotypes for about 60% of the roughly 670 donors and used that subset as a discovery cohort. Using immunosequencing, the study profiled T cell repertoires from around 680 subjects and related those repertoires to cytomegalovirus serostatus. Roughly 5 DR-DQ haplotypes were treated as single units for association and clustering because of strong linkage in the cohort. To decide whether each TCR beta V gene segment behaved as functional or pseudogenic, an earlier analysis of nearly 600 of the donors relied on high-throughput TCR beta sequencing. Besides the first cohort of about 730 subjects, a separate validation cohort made up of about 120 different subjects was used. An early release covering roughly 640 HLA-typed donors comprised 250 to 350 gigabases of sequencing data and approximately 80 million unique TCR sequences. The study at large found these results: When HLA alleles, especially DR and DQ, strongly co-occurred, attributing TCR associations to individual alleles was difficult. A total of about 180 TCR beta chains were listed by the study as associated with cytomegalovirus. In a later analysis, HLA-associated TCR beta chains showed more clonal expansion and lower generation probabilities than non-associated chains that were equally common. The authors suggested that the approach could potentially be generalized to other disease states and immunological phenotypes. A cluster of highly shared sequence variants was judged likely to represent a technical artifact of the sequencing pipeline. In a later analysis, some 18,000 TCR beta sequences were associated with specific HLA alleles at a false discovery rate of 0.05. A further reported finding was that TCR beta sequences accurately predicted the HLA-A and HLA-B alleles for most subjects in the first cohort. In a later analysis, TCR association rates were found to vary across HLA loci, with the most associated TCRs seen for DRB1 alleles and the fewest for HLA-C alleles. In a later genetic analysis, fewer N-insertions in productive TCRs were reported among donors in an Asian-associated ancestry cluster than the roughly 700-donor mean. In an earlier analysis of approximately 600 of the donors, most TCR beta V segments were observed in productive rearrangements about 87% or about 30% of the time, broadly matching IMGT annotations. Presence/absence analyses assumed roughly uniform sequencing depth across donors, an assumption that may not hold. Because counts were too low, seventeen rarely observed V segments, including chromosome 9 orphons, were excluded from the earlier analysis of fewer than 650 of the donors. According to a later analysis, most CMV-associated TCR beta chains appeared to be HLA-restricted, and the HLA associations seemed to be driven largely by CMV exposure. Because some donors lacked HLA typing at each locus, the association tests relied only on the typed subset. Linkage disequilibrium might explain the correlated functional status among segregating V segments, but an unknown experimental factor could not be excluded. In a later analysis, several top co-occurrence clusters were reported to appear linked to parvovirus B19, influenza, CMV and Epstein-Barr virus. The classifier was reported to diagnose cytomegalovirus status with high specificity and sensitivity in both the original cohort and the validation cohort. In a later genetic analysis, a missense DCLRE1C variant was associated with V-gene and J-gene trimming of TCR beta chains, and the association was replicated in an independent cohort. In vitro tests confirmed that a few of the cytomegalovirus-associated TCR beta chains recognize cytomegalovirus antigens. Only TCR beta chains were sequenced in this cohort, and the absence of alpha or paired-chain data limited detectable features. CMV serostatus was the only immune exposure information available for the cohort. Most TCR sequences were seen in very few donors, while some public TCRs were found in many individuals.

The protocol used for the library was the immunoSEQ multiplex PCR assay. A mixture of 60 forward primers for TCR Vbeta segments and 13 reverse primers for TCR Jbeta segments was used in the multiplex PCR. The CDR3 region of rearranged TCR beta genes was amplified from genomic DNA with a multiplex PCR assay. The amplified TCR beta libraries were sequenced on the Illumina HiSeq System as 87-base-pair reads. The paper's data handling went like this. A later analysis tallied about 77 million unique TCR beta chains across the approximately 670 repertoires, and about 12 million of those chains were shared by two or more donors. Raw reads were error-corrected and collapsed into unique sequences with a nearest-neighbor algorithm that merged closely related sequences to remove PCR and sequencing errors. CDR3 sequences were aligned to IMGT reference sequences to assign V, D and J gene segments. For a sequence to be retained, a match of at least six nucleotides to both a V gene segment and a J gene segment was required. Rearrangements were classified as productive when the CDR3 lacked stop codons and remained in frame with V and J, and all other rearrangements were classified as non-productive. CDR3 was defined according to IMGT convention as the region running from the second conserved V-encoded cysteine to the conserved J-encoded phenylalanine. The earlier analysis of a few hundred of the donors excluded any sequence lacking an unambiguous match to a single V gene segment. In an earlier analysis of some 590 of the donors, V segments were called functional above 56.7% productive rearrangements and were called segregating when the between-donor standard deviation exceeded 5%. A statistical classification framework was developed to diagnose cytomegalovirus status using the catalog of TCR beta chain sequences. A later analysis assigned V and J genes by comparing TCR nucleotide sequences with IMGT/GENE-DB human TR gene sequences. Using the TCRdist pipeline, a later analysis assigned CDR3 sequences along with most-parsimonious VDJ recombination scenarios. In a later analysis, every TCR beta chain was defined by the combination of its CDR3 amino acid sequence and its V-gene family, and reads without a unique V-gene family were dropped. To address suspected cross-contamination and a sequencing artifact, a later analysis removed under 600 highly shared, low-generation-probability nucleotide sequences. In a later analysis, a clonal expansion index for each public chain was calculated from normalized within-repertoire ranks of inferred template counts. In a later analysis, generation probabilities were computed with a VDJ recombination model fitted to out-of-frame rearrangements, and the resulting probabilities were checked against IGoR. A later analysis scored TCR-TCR, TCR-HLA and TCR-CMV co-occurrence with hypergeometric tests, applying a repertoire-size bias correction to TCR pairs. A later analysis estimated false discovery rates by permuting HLA or CMV assignments 20 times. In a later analysis, co-occurring TCRs were grouped with DBSCAN, and TCRdist sequence similarity was added when clustering was performed within HLA-allele-positive subsets. Repertoires with fewer than 30,000 or more than 120,000 public chains were left out of co-occurrence clustering, as were five repertoires with anomalous nucleotide sharing. The clones in this table, taken by TCRdb from immuneACCESS, are in-frame only. Not every clone is retained; where verified, under half of the shortfall comes from an unresolved V gene, and the cause of the rest is unknown. That table gives V, J and clone size, and the DNA gave D and trimming. Present in this sample are about 200,000 clones, approximately 85% of which were seen just once. Jointly, the top ten make up less than 2.5% of the sample.

Note on this clone: Its antigen target is currently unknown. No much larger clonotype is one base removed from it; base qualities were not supplied.

In total, more than 500 healthy bone marrow donors made up the cohort. All cohort members were sampled while nominally healthy, although unrecorded immune exposures were likely present. The donor tested CMV seronegative, placing the donor among the 350 or so seronegative members of the cohort. Each donor provided a peripheral blood sample, and peripheral blood mononuclear cells were used for TCR beta sequencing. Genomic DNA extraction from the blood cell samples was performed with the Qiagen DNeasy Blood Extraction Kit. Source material: PBMCs. The TCR comes from a woman aged 45-59 years in good health and CMV-seronegative.

CDR3 sequence: CASSSEAGTAPRGYSNQPQHF. The DNA sequence is given as TGTGCCAGCAGCTCCGAGGCCGGGACAGCGCCGAGAGGTTATAGCAATCAGCCCCAGCATTTT. The sequence is built from TRBV7-8 and TRBJ1-5; TRBD1 fits 7 bases in the junction. Looking up the germline V gene yields CDR1 SGHVS and CDR2 FQNEAQ. The junction shows trimming of 4 bases on V and 0 bases on J, and the gene matches do not reach 21 bases of it. The CDR3 runs 21 amino acids, cysteine and phenylalanine included. Of the read, only the CDR3 DNA is kept; its 63 bases are in frame from base 1.